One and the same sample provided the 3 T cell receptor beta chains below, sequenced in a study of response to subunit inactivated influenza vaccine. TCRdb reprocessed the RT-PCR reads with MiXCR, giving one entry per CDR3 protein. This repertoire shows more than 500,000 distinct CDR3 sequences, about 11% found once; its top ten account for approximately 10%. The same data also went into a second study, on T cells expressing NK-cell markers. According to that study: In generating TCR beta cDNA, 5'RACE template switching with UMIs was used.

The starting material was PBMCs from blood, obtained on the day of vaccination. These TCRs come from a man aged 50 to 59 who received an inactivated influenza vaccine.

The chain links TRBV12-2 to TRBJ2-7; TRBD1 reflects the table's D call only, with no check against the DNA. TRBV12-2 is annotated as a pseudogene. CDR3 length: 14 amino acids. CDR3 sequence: CASRLTGNSYEQYF. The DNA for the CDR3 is TGTGCAAGTCGGTTGACAGGGAACTCCTACGAGCAGTACTTC.

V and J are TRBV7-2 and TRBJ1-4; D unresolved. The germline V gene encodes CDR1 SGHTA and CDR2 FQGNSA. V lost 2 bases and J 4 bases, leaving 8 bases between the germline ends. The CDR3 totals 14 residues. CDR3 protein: CASSLRLNNEKLFF. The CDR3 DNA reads TGTGCCAGCAGCTTACGGTTAAATAATGAAAAACTGTTTTTT.

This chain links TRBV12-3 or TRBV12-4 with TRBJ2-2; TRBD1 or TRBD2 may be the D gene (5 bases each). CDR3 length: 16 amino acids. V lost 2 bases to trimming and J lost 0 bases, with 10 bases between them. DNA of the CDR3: TGTGCCAGCAGTTTAAGGGACCGCCCGAACACCGGGGAGCTGTTTTTT. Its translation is CASSLRDRPNTGELFF.